The 4 T cell receptor beta chains given below trace back to one sample, sequenced in a study of blood T cell repertoires in COVID-19. The table came from immunoSEQ multiplex PCR; TCRdb's copy has only in-frame clones and leaves some out. The sample has roughly 28,000 clones, more than 60% seen once. Sample: peripheral blood. The receptors shown here come from a woman aged 70-85 years with active or convalescent COVID-19.

The rearrangement links TRBV5-1 to TRBJ2-7; D remains unclear. CDR1 SGHRS and CDR2 YFSETQ come from the germline V gene. This CDR3 spans 13 amino acids. Trimming shortened V by 4 bases and J by 6 bases, and 14 bases separated the two germline ends. CDR3 in DNA: TGCGCCAGCAGCCCGTCTATTCTTGGCGAGCAGTACTTC. The encoded protein is CASSPSILGEQYF.

V is TRBV29-1 and J is TRBJ2-5; D may be TRBD1 (6 bases). In germline, CDR1 is SQVTM, CDR2 ANQGSEA. This CDR3 comprises 12 residues. Trimming took 8 bases from V and 2 from J, leaving 12 bases between them. CDR3 coding DNA: TGCAGCATTGGGGACACGCAAGAGACCCAGTACTTC. Translating it yields CSIGDTQETQYF.

V usage is TRBV5-4 and J usage is TRBJ2-5, with D maybe TRBD2 (6 bases). This CDR3 is 15 amino acids long. Germline V gives CDR1 SGHNT, CDR2 YYREEE (reference sequence). Trimming cost V 0 bases and J 5 bases, with 14 bases left between them. The CDR3 is CASSLDLRGGETQYF. CDR3 nucleotide sequence: TGTGCCAGCAGCTTGGATCTAAGGGGAGGTGAGACCCAGTACTTC.

J is TRBJ2-7 and V is TRBV7-9, with 9 positions matching TRBD2. Germline assignment: CDR1 SEHNR and CDR2 FQNEAQ (reference sequence). V gave up 2 bases and J gave up 1 base; unmatched junction bases: 6. The length of the CDR3 is 16 residues. This CDR3 is CASSLKPGLASYEQYF. The CDR3 nucleotides read TGTGCCAGCAGCTTAAAACCGGGACTAGCTTCCTACGAGCAGTACTTC. Drawing the rest from reference TRBV7-9 and TRBJ2-7, the complete variable domain is DTGVSQNPRHKITKRGQNVTFRCDPISEHNRLYWYRQTLGQGPEFLTYFQNEAQLEKSRLLSDRFSAERPKGSFSTLEIQRTEQGDSAMYLCASSLKPGLASYEQYFGPGTRLTVT.